The present T cell receptor (beta chain) was sequenced within a study of low-dose radiotherapy and immunotherapy resistance in tumors. CDR1 is KGHSH and CDR2 is LQKENI in the germline V gene. Trimming removed 2 bases at V and 6 bases at J, with 11 bases between. The length of the CDR3 is 13 residues. For amplifying TCRs, the PCR ran for roughly 20 cycles with Phusion, which was used together with a constant-region primer and the adapter on the V primers. TCRdb reanalysed the reads using MiXCR and keeps one entry per CDR3 protein. The data show roughly 50,000 distinct CDR3 sequences, around a third seen once. Time point meaning: after trial treatment. Documented treatment: LDRT plus nivolumab, ipilimumab, low-dose cyclophosphamide and aspirin (RACIN trial). Treatment combined nivolumab, ipilimumab, aspirin, low-dose cyclophosphamide and low-dose radiotherapy in a dose-escalation trial.

Sequences were derived from PBMCs, sampled after low-dose radiotherapy plus immunotherapy. V gene TRBV18 combines with J gene TRBJ2-7; tentatively, D is TRBD1 (6 bases). This sequence originates from a male donor with rectosigmoid adenocarcinoma. This chain's CDR3 is CASSPNRDGEQYF. CDR3 nucleotides: TGTGCCAGCTCACCAAACAGGGACGGCGAGCAGTACTTC.